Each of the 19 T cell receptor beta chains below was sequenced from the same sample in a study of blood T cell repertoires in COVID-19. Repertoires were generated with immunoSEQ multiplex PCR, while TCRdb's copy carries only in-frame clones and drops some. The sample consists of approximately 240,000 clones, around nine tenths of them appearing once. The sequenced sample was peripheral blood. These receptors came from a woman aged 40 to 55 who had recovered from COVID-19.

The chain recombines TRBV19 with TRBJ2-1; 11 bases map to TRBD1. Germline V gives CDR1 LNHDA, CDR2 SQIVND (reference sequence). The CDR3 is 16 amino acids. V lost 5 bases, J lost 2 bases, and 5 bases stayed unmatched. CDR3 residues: CASSPRTGGTYNEQFF. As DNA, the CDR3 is TGTGCCAGTAGTCCCCGGACAGGGGGCACCTACAATGAGCAGTTCTTC.

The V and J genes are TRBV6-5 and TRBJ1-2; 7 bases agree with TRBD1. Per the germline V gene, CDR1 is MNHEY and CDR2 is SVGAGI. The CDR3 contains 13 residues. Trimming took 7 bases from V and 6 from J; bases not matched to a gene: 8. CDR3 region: CASMDRNPDGYTF. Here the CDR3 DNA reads TGTGCCAGCATGGACAGGAACCCAGATGGCTACACCTTC.

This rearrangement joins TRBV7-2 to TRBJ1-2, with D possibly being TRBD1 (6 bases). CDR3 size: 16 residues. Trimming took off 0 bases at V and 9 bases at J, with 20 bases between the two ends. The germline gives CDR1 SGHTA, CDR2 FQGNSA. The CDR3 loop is CASSLASTGFPESYTF. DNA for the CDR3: TGTGCCAGCAGCTTAGCGAGCACAGGGTTCCCCGAGAGCTACACCTTC.

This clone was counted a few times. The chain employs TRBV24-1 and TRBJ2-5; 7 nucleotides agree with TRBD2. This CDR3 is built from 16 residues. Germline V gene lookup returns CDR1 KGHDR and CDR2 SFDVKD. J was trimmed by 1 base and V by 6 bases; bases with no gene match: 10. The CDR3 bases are TGTGCCACCAGTTCGAACCCCGGGGGGTTCCAAGAGACCCAGTACTTC. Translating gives CATSSNPGGFQETQYF.

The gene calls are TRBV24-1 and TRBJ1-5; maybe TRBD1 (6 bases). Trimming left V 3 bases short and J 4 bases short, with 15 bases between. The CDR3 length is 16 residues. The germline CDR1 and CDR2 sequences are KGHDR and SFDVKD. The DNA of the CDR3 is TGTGCCACCAGTGATAACGGGACACCCAGGAATCAGCCCCAGCATTTT. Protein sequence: CATSDNGTPRNQPQHF.

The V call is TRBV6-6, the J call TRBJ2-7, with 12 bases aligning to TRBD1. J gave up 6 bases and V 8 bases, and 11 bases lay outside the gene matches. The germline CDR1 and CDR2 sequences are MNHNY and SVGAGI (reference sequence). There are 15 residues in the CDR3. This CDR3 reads CASQTSGQGASEQYF. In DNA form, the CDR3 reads TGTGCCAGCCAAACATCGGGACAGGGGGCGAGCGAGCAGTACTTC.

CDR3 sequence (DNA): TGTGCCAGCAGCGTAGATCCTAGCGGGAGAACCGGGGAGCTGTTTTTT. Its protein is CASSVDPSGRTGELFF. V is TRBV9 and J is TRBJ2-2; TRBD2 agrees at 10 bases. The CDR3 is 16 amino acids. The germline CDR1 and CDR2 sequences are SGDLS and YYNGEE. The V segment lost 0 bases and the J segment 5 bases; nucleotides outside the gene matches: 4.

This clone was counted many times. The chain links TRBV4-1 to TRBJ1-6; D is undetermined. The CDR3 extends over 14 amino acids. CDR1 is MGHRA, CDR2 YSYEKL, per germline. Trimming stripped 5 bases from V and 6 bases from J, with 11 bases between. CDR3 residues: CASSSREPNSPLHF. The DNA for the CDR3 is TGCGCCAGCAGCTCCCGGGAGCCTAATTCACCCCTCCACTTT.

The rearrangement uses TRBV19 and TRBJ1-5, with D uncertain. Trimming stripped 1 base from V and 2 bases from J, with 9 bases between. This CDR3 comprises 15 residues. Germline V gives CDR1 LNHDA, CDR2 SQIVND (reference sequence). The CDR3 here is CASSIGAKGNQPQHF. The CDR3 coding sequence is TGTGCCAGTAGTATAGGGGCCAAAGGCAATCAGCCCCAGCATTTT.

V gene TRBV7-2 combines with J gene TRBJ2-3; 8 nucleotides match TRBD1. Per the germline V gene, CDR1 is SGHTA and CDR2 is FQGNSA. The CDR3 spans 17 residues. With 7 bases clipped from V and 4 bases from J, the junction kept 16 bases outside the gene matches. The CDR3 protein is CASTQARGLRAADTQYF. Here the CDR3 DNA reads TGTGCCAGCACACAAGCCAGGGGGCTCAGGGCCGCAGATACGCAGTATTTT.

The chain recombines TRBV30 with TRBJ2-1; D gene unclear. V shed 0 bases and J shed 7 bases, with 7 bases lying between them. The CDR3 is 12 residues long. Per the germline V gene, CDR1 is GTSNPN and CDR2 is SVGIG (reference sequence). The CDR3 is CAWSVRVNEQFF. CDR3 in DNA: TGTGCCTGGAGTGTACGAGTGAATGAGCAGTTCTTC.

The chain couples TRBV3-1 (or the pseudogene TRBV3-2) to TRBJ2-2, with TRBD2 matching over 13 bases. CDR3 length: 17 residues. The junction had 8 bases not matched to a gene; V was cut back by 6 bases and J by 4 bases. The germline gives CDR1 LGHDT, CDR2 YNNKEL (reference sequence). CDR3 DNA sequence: TGTGCCAGCAGTCCACTAGCGGGGGGGCCGAGCACCGGGGAGCTGTTTTTT. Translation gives CASSPLAGGPSTGELFF.

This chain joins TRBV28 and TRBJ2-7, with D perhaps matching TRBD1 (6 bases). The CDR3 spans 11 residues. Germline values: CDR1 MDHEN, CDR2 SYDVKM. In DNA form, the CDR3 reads TGTGCGATATTACAGGGCTACGAGCAGTACTTC. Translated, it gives CAILQGYEQYF.

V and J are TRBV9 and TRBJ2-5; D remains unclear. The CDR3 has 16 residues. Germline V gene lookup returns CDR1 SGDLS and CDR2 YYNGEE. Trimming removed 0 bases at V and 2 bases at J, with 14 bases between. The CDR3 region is CASSVDGLTVQETQYF. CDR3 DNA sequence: TGTGCCAGCAGCGTAGACGGGTTAACCGTTCAAGAGACCCAGTACTTC.

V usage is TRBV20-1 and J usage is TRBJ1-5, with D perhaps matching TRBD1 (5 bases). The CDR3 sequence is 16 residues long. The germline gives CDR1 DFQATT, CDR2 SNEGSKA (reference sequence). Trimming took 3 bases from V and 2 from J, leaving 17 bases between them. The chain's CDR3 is CSASRRRGAGNQPQHF. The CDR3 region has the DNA TGCAGTGCTAGTCGGCGGAGGGGTGCGGGCAATCAGCCCCAGCATTTT.

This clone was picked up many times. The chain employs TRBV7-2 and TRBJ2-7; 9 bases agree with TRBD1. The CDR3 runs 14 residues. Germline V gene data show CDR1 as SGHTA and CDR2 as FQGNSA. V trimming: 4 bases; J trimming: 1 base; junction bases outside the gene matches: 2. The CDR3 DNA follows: TGTGCCAGCAGCTCACAGGGGGCGTCCTACGAGCAGTACTTC. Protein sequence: CASSSQGASYEQYF.

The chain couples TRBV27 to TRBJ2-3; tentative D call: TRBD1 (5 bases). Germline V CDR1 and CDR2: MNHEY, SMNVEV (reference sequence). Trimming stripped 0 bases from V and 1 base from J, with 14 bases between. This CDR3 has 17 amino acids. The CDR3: CASSLSGPRAGTDTQYF. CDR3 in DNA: TGTGCCAGCAGTTTATCGGGGCCAAGGGCGGGCACAGATACGCAGTATTTT.

The chain's CDR3 is CASSPNSRLNSPLHF. The CDR3 region has the DNA TGTGCCAGCAGCCCGAACAGCCGGTTGAATTCACCCCTCCACTTT. The chain has TRBV7-2 and TRBJ1-6; D unresolved. The CDR3 totals 15 residues. Looked up from germline, CDR1 is SGHTA and CDR2 is FQGNSA. The ends were cut back, 5 bases at V and 7 bases at J, with 15 bases in the middle.

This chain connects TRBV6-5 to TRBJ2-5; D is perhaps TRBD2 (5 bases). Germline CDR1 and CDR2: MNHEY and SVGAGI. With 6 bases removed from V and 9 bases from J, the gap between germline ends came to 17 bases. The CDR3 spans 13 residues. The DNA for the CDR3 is TGTGCCAGCAGCTCGGACTGGATGGGTCCCCAGTACTTC. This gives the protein CASSSDWMGPQYF.